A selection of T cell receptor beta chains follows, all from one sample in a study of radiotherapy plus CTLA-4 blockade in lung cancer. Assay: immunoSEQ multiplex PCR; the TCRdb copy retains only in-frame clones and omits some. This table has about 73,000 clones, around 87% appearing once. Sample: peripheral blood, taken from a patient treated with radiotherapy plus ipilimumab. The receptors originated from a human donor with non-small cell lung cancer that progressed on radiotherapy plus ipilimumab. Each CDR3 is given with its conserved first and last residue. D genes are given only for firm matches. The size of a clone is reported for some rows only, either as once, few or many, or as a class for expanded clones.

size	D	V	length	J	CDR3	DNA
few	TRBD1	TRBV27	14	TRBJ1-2	CASSSRQGAEGYTF	TGTGCCAGCAGTTCCCGCCAGGGGGCAGAAGGCTACACCTTC
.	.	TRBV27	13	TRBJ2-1	CASSLSYYNEQFF	TGTGCCAGCAGTTTATCCTATTACAATGAGCAGTTCTTC
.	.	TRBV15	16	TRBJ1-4	CATSTPGSSYNEKLFF	TGTGCCACCAGCACCCCTGGCAGCTCTTATAATGAAAAACTGTTTTTT
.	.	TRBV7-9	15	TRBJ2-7	CASSLVGDRTYEQYF	TGTGCCAGCAGCTTAGTAGGGGACCGTACCTACGAGCAGTACTTC
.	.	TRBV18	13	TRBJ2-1	CASSPPGRNEQFF	TGTGCCAGCTCACCACCGGGGCGAAATGAGCAGTTCTTC
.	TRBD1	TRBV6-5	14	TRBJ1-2	CASSRTGGLYGYTF	TGTGCCAGCAGTCGGACAGGGGGACTCTATGGCTACACCTTC
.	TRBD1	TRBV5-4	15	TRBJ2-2	CASRSRDRDTGELFF	TGTGCCAGCAGGAGCCGGGACAGGGACACCGGGGAGCTGTTTTTT
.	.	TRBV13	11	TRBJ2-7	CASSLVGEQYF	TGTGCCAGCAGCTTAGTAGGAGAGCAGTACTTC
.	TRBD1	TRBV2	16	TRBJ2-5	CASSPEGQVLGETQYF	TGTGCCAGCAGCCCCGAAGGACAGGTCTTGGGTGAGACCCAGTACTTC
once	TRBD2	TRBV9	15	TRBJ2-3	CASSPIAGYTDTQYF	TGTGCCAGCAGCCCCATAGCGGGGTACACAGATACGCAGTATTTT
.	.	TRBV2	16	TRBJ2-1	CASSEAGEWIYNEQFF	TGTGCCAGCAGTGAAGCCGGGGAGTGGATCTACAATGAGCAGTTCTTC
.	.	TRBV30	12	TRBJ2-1	CAWSAQGIEQFF	TGTGCCTGGAGTGCGCAGGGGATTGAGCAGTTCTTC
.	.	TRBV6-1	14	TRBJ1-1	CASSEPGLSTEAFF	TGTGCCAGCAGTGAGCCGGGGCTCAGCACTGAAGCTTTCTTT
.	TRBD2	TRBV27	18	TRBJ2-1	CASSFQILAGWPYNEQFF	TGTGCCAGCAGTTTCCAGATCCTAGCGGGTTGGCCTTACAATGAGCAGTTCTTC
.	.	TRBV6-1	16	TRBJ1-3	CASSDQGPWAGNTIYF	TGTGCCAGCAGTGATCAGGGCCCTTGGGCTGGAAACACCATATATTTT
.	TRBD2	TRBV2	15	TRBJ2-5	CASRALAGGKETQYF	TGTGCCAGCAGGGCACTAGCGGGAGGAAAAGAGACCCAGTACTTC
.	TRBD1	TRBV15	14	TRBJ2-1	CATSRGQGNSEQFF	TGTGCCACCAGCAGAGGACAGGGGAATAGTGAGCAGTTCTTC
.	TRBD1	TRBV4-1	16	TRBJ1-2	CASSQDAPGQGSGYTF	TGCGCCAGCAGCCAAGATGCCCCCGGACAGGGGTCTGGCTACACCTTC
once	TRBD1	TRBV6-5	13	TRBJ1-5	CASDRVDNQPQHF	TGTGCCAGTGACAGGGTTGACAATCAGCCCCAGCATTTT
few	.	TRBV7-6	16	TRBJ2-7	CASSLADGGGWLEQYF	TGTGCCAGCAGCTTAGCGGACGGCGGAGGCTGGCTCGAGCAGTACTTC
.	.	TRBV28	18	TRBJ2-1	CASSPLRREDSRYNEQFF	TGTGCCAGCAGTCCCCTTAGACGCGAAGATTCCAGATACAATGAGCAGTTCTTC
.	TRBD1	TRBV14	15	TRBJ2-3	CASSQGGQGVDTQYF	TGTGCCAGCAGCCAAGGCGGACAGGGGGTGGATACGCAGTATTTT
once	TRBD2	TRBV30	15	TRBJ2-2	CAWSEAGGPSGELFF	TGTGCCTGGAGTGAGGCGGGAGGGCCCAGCGGGGAGCTGTTTTTT
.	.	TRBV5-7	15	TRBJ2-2	CASSLFAVNTGELFF	TGTGCCAGCAGCTTGTTTGCAGTGAACACCGGGGAGCTGTTTTTT
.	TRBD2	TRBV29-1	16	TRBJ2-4	CSVLPRLAWGKNIQYF	TGCAGCGTCTTACCCAGACTAGCGTGGGGCAAAAACATTCAGTACTTC
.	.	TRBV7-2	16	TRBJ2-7	CASSPGSARYSYEQYF	TGTGCCAGCAGCCCCGGTTCAGCGCGATACTCCTACGAGCAGTACTTC